The 2 T cell receptor beta chains reported below all come from one sample, sequenced in a study of blood T cell repertoires in COVID-19. Only in-frame clones appear in the TCRdb table, and some are missing; sequencing was by immunoSEQ multiplex PCR. The sample carries 400,000 or so clones, 75% to 90% recorded once. The source material was peripheral blood. These receptors all come from a woman aged 40 to 50 with COVID-19, enrolled during active disease.

The J gene is TRBJ2-1, the V gene TRBV2; the D gene is possibly TRBD2 (5 bases). Germline V lookup: CDR1 SNHLY, CDR2 FYNNEI. This CDR3 spans 11 amino acids. Trimming left V 3 bases short and J 12 bases short, with 9 bases between. The CDR3 loop reads CASSDEGVQFF. The CDR3, as DNA: TGTGCCAGCAGTGACGAGGGCGTGCAGTTCTTC.

Comment on this clone: This CDR3 is also generated by other DNA sequences in the sample. The CDR3 coding sequence is TGTGCCAGCAGCTCACGACAGCTAAATCAGCCCCAGCATTTT. Translating gives CASSSRQLNQPQHF. V and J are TRBV7-2 and TRBJ1-5, with D possibly TRBD1 on 5 matching bases. The germline gives CDR1 SGHTA, CDR2 FQGNSA. The CDR3 contains 14 residues. Trimming shortened V by 4 bases and J by 4 bases, and 11 bases separated the two germline ends.